The 7 T cell receptor beta chains presented below share a single source sample, sequenced in a study of a mutant IDH1 vaccine in newly diagnosed glioma. These receptors' antigens are unknown. Indicated time point: week 47, end of study. One vaccine dose held 300 ug of mutant IDH1 20-mer peptide and came with topical imiquimod. TCRdb's copy holds only in-frame clones and misses some; the assay was immunoSEQ multiplex PCR. The table includes around 65,000 clones, over 80% detected once. Sequenced material: PBMCs, taken from a glioma patient whose treatment included an IDH1 peptide vaccine. The receptors derive from a young man with glioma.

This chain links TRBV11-2 with TRBJ1-1; 7 bases line up with TRBD1. The CDR3 runs to 16 residues. Germline values: CDR1 SGHAT, CDR2 FQNNGV. V trimming: 5 bases; J trimming: 4 bases; junction bases outside the gene matches: 13. As DNA, the CDR3 is TGTGCCAGCAGCCCCCGCGATAACAGGGGAGGCACTGAAGCTTTCTTT. Translation: CASSPRDNRGGTEAFF. The complete variable domain, with remaining parts taken from reference TRBV11-2 and TRBJ1-1, reads EAGVAQSPRYKIIEKRQSVAFWCNPISGHATLYWYQQILGQGPKLLIQFQNNGVVDDSQLPKDRFSAERLKGVDSTLKIQPAKLEDSAVYLCASSPRDNRGGTEAFFGQGTRLTVV.

The V gene is TRBV13, the J gene TRBJ1-4; D ambiguous. This CDR3 region has 15 residues. V was pared by 5 bases and J by 2 bases, with 12 bases between. Germline V gene sequence: CDR1 PRHDT, CDR2 FYEKMQ (reference sequence). The CDR3 sequence is CASSVYGETNEKLFF. CDR3 coding DNA: TGTGCCAGCAGCGTATACGGGGAGACTAATGAAAAACTGTTTTTT.

The chain recombines TRBV12-5 with TRBJ2-7, with D unclear. Trimming stripped 4 bases from V and 3 bases from J, with 4 bases between. CDR1 and CDR2 (germline): LGHNT, FRNRAP. The CDR3 spans 11 residues. CDR3 in amino acids: CASGSDYEQYF. The CDR3 DNA reads as TGTGCTAGTGGTTCCGACTACGAGCAGTACTTC.

The V gene is TRBV5-4, the J gene TRBJ1-2; 8 positions agree with TRBD1. V was pared by 2 bases and J by 2 bases, with 5 bases of the junction left unmatched. CDR1 and CDR2 (germline): SGHNT, YYREEE (reference sequence). This CDR3 is 15 amino acids long. The CDR3 is CASSFQGARNYGYTF. The CDR3 bases are TGTGCCAGCAGCTTTCAGGGGGCGCGGAACTATGGCTACACCTTC.

The chain links TRBV6-4 to TRBJ1-1, with TRBD1 matching 7 bases. From germline, CDR1 is MRHNA and CDR2 SNTAGT. The J segment lost 5 bases and the V segment lost 4 bases, leaving 4 bases of the junction unmatched. The CDR3 is made up of 13 amino acids. CDR3 loop: CASSATGRTEAFF. CDR3 DNA sequence: TGTGCCAGCAGTGCGACAGGGAGAACTGAAGCTTTCTTT.

The chain combines TRBV28 with TRBJ2-3; 9 bases are a match to TRBD2. The germline V gene has CDR1 MDHEN and CDR2 SYDVKM. The CDR3 length is 15 residues. Trimming removed 5 bases from V and 3 bases from J; junction bases left unmatched: 6. The CDR3 coding sequence is TGTGCCAGCAGTGTTCTAGCGGGGCAGACAGATACGCAGTATTTT. Translating gives CASSVLAGQTDTQYF.

The chain joins TRBV28 to TRBJ2-7; possible D gene TRBD1, 6 bases. CDR1 and CDR2 from the germline V gene are MDHEN and SYDVKM. V lost 5 bases, J lost 3 bases, and 17 bases lay in between. The CDR3 is 15 residues long. Here the CDR3 reads CASSPPTGTYYEQYF. The DNA of the CDR3 is TGTGCCAGCAGTCCGCCGACAGGAACCTACTACGAGCAGTACTTC.